This is a list of T cell receptor beta chains from one sample in a study of cytomegalovirus exposure and HLA in healthy donors. Using immunoSEQ multiplex PCR, the repertoire was profiled, and TCRdb retains in-frame clones only, with some absent. Among around 180,000 clones listed, around 80% were seen once. Specimen: PBMCs. The source of these receptors is a man between 25 and 39 years old in good health and CMV-seropositive. Both conserved end residues are part of each CDR3. A D gene is named only where the DNA matches it firmly. Clone size, where shown, is once, few, many, or a class for clones that have expanded.

V	D	size	J	CDR3	DNA
TRBV19	TRBD1	.	TRBJ1-2	CASTLYRTGAEGYTF	TGTGCCAGTACCCTTTATCGGACAGGGGCGGAAGGCTACACCTTC
TRBV7-3	TRBD1	.	TRBJ2-1	CASSLKGQGVGYEQFF	TGTGCCAGCAGCTTAAAAGGCCAGGGGGTAGGCTATGAGCAGTTCTTC
TRBV6-5	TRBD2	.	TRBJ2-7	CASSPAPGLAYEQYF	TGTGCCAGCAGCCCAGCCCCGGGACTAGCGTACGAGCAGTACTTC
TRBV28	TRBD2	.	TRBJ2-4	CASSFHSGGKNIQYF	TGTGCCAGCAGTTTCCATAGCGGGGGCAAAAACATTCAGTACTTC
TRBV4-1	.	.	TRBJ2-1	CASSQGEKYNEQFF	TGCGCCAGCAGCCAAGGGGAGAAATACAATGAGCAGTTCTTC
TRBV11-3	.	.	TRBJ2-7	CASSDRDFYEQYF	TGTGCCAGCAGCGACCGGGACTTCTACGAGCAGTACTTC
TRBV19	.	few	TRBJ1-5	CASSPGLINQPQHF	TGTGCCAGTAGTCCGGGACTCATAAATCAGCCCCAGCATTTT
TRBV7-2	.	.	TRBJ2-5	CASSLLVHQYF	TGTGCCAGCAGCTTATTAGTCCACCAGTACTTC
TRBV2	.	.	TRBJ2-1	CASSLRAAPGDNEQFF	TGTGCCAGCAGTTTGCGAGCGGCACCTGGGGACAATGAGCAGTTCTTC
TRBV19	.	once	TRBJ2-1	CASSIAPGTYNEQFF	TGTGCCAGTAGTATAGCCCCCGGGACCTACAATGAGCAGTTCTTC
TRBV29-1	.	.	TRBJ2-3	CSVYRDTRTDTQYF	TGCAGCGTATACCGGGACACCCGCACAGATACGCAGTATTTT